This T cell receptor beta chain is drawn from a study of chemoradiotherapy in HPV16-positive cancers. Study summary: Candidate HPV-specific clones and shared TCR motifs came from two HPV16-positive patients. Study results and caveats: HPV-responsive T-cell expansion during chemoradiotherapy was linked to improved recurrence-free survival in HPV16-positive patients. During treatment, candidate HPV-specific clones and E7-related motifs expanded in tumor.

The sample holds a few counts of this clone. Its antigen is not known. This CDR3 is built from 14 residues. Germline V lookup: CDR1 SGHNT, CDR2 YYREEE (reference sequence). V shed 3 bases, J shed 2 bases, and the junction held 2 bases outside the gene matches. Samples were taken several times over chemoradiotherapy. TCRdb's copy holds only in-frame clones and misses some; the assay was immunoSEQ multiplex PCR. The table includes about 3,500 clones, approximately 93% detected once. Sampling was performed from a patient who underwent chemoradiotherapy. V usage is TRBV5-4 and J usage is TRBJ2-7, with TRBD1 matching over 10 bases. The origin of this receptor is a human donor with HPV-associated anogenital cancer. CDR3 loop: CASSWTGGTYEQYF. The CDR3 nucleotides read TGTGCCAGCAGCTGGACAGGGGGGACCTACGAGCAGTACTTC. The variable domain in full, completed from reference TRBV5-4 and TRBJ2-7, reads ETGVTQSPTHLIKTRGQQVTLRCSSQSGHNTVSWYQQALGQGPQFIFQYYREEENGRGNFPPRFSGLQFPNYSSELNVNALELDDSALYLCASSWTGGTYEQYFGPGTRLTVT.